The rows below give T cell receptor beta chains drawn from one sample of a study of radiation and T cells in renal cell carcinoma. Profiling relied on immunoSEQ multiplex PCR, and the TCRdb table lists in-frame clones only, not all of them. The repertoire holds roughly 130,000 clones, with 85% to 90% as singletons. Here the sequenced sample was blood, taken from a patient whose treatment included radiotherapy and nephrectomy. Every receptor here comes from a woman aged 70-85 years with renal cell carcinoma. The conserved cysteine and the conserved F or W are not part of the CDR3 here.

V,length,J,CDR3
TRBV7-2,13,TRBJ2-2,ASSLKLSNTGELF
TRBV19,11,TRBJ1-2,ASSADRGNGYT
TRBV10-3,12,TRBJ2-3,AISDSGGTDTQY
TRBV5-4,15,TRBJ2-7,ASSLPTPGTGGYEQY
TRBV2,11,TRBJ1-3,ASRESSGNTIY
TRBV10-3,14,TRBJ2-2,AISEVGGTNTGELF
TRBV2,14,TRBJ1-5,ASSALSTGGNQPQH
TRBV5-6,13,TRBJ2-3,ASSLVGRNTDTQY
TRBV13,12,TRBJ1-3,ASSLAVTGNTIY
TRBV10-3,11,TRBJ1-1,AINDSPNTEAF
TRBV19,12,TRBJ1-3,ASSIRPTGNTIY
TRBV10-1,15,TRBJ1-5,ASRHGQVDNSNQPQH
TRBV14,13,TRBJ1-2,ASSPGTGRAYGYT
TRBV6-5,10,TRBJ2-5,ASSNGGREQY
TRBV7-7,11,TRBJ2-7,ASSLEVHYEQY
TRBV19,11,TRBJ2-7,ASSIEQSYEQY
TRBV7-9,13,TRBJ2-3,ASSRTSGFTDTQY
TRBV7-8,13,TRBJ2-7,ASSLGAGGSYEQY
TRBV6-1,16,TRBJ2-1,ASSETWGSGGTYNEQF
TRBV15,14,TRBJ2-7,ATSRGWTGSSYEQY
TRBV4-2,18,TRBJ2-2,ASSQRWGTGGRSDTGELF
TRBV4-1,16,TRBJ2-5,ASSQGGLAGGVQETQY
TRBV7-3,13,TRBJ2-3,ASSSNGLGTDTQY